This TCR beta chain appears in the sequencing data of a study of shared clonotypes between healthy human individuals. Notes on the study in general: Naive subsets tended to show greater estimated richness than memory subsets.

CD45RA+ naive and CD45RA-negative memory subsets were separated from CD4+ cells. The CDR3 has 14 amino acids. Germline values: CDR1 MDHEN, CDR2 SYDVKM. V was shortened by 1 base and J by 0 bases, with 4 bases between the two germline ends. This clone occurred once. The antigen is undetermined. The assay was run at deep level. Here immunoSEQ multiplex PCR was the method, and the copy in TCRdb shows in-frame clones only, minus some. This table holds 2 million or so clones, roughly 96% found once. The sequenced material came from naive CD4+ T cells sorted from blood. Sample subset: CD45RA+ positively selected. J is TRBJ1-3 and V is TRBV28; D is unclear. This TCR was sampled from a man between 18 and 35 years old in good health. As DNA, the CDR3 is TGTGCCAGCAGTTTATTCAGCTCTGGAAACACCATATATTTT. Protein product: CASSLFSSGNTIYF.